The rows below give T cell receptor beta chains drawn from one sample of a study of cytomegalovirus exposure and HLA in healthy donors. Produced via immunoSEQ multiplex PCR; TCRdb's table is partial and in-frame only. This sample has 120,000 to 150,000 clones, with roughly a tenth found just once. Material for sequencing was PBMCs. These receptors were obtained from a male donor in good health and CMV-seronegative. CDR3s include the opening cysteine and the closing phenylalanine or tryptophan. A D gene is named only where the DNA matches it firmly. Clone size, where shown, is once, few, many, or a class for clones that have expanded.

D: TRBD1
size: -
V: TRBV7-2
J: TRBJ2-7
DNA: TGTGCCAGCAGCCACAATCCCGGACAGGGTAGATCCTACGAGCAGTACTTC
CDR3: CASSHNPGQGRSYEQYF

D: -
size: -
V: TRBV6-6
J: TRBJ1-2
DNA: TGTGCCAGCAGTAGTTTTTCCGGGACTCGATTTGGCTACACCTTC
CDR3: CASSSFSGTRFGYTF

D: -
size: -
V: TRBV5-1
J: TRBJ1-2
DNA: TGCGCCAGCACCCCGTCCCCGGGATATGACTATGGCTACACCTTC
CDR3: CASTPSPGYDYGYTF

D: -
size: few
V: TRBV30
J: TRBJ1-1
DNA: TGTGCCTGGACGGGATGGGCCGACAAGGACACTGAAGCTTTCTTT
CDR3: CAWTGWADKDTEAFF

D: -
size: few
V: TRBV29-1
J: TRBJ2-7
DNA: TGCAGCGTCGGAGAGTCCTACGAGCAGTACTTC
CDR3: CSVGESYEQYF

D: TRBD2
size: -
V: TRBV7-3
J: TRBJ2-7
DNA: TGTGCCAGCAACATAGCGGGGTTGCAGTACTTC
CDR3: CASNIAGLQYF

D: -
size: -
V: TRBV10-3
J: TRBJ2-7
DNA: TGTGCCATCAGCGGGGGAGCGAGGGAGCAGTACTTC
CDR3: CAISGGAREQYF

D: -
size: -
V: TRBV4-3
J: TRBJ2-3
DNA: TGCGCCAGCAGCCAGTCCCCCCCCGGGACTCTCACAGATACGCAGTATTTT
CDR3: CASSQSPPGTLTDTQYF

D: -
size: few
V: TRBV29-1
J: TRBJ2-5
DNA: TGCAGCGCCAGAACAGGAGAAGAGACCCAGTACTTC
CDR3: CSARTGEETQYF

D: -
size: few
V: TRBV27
J: TRBJ2-7
DNA: TGTGCCAGCAGTTCAGGGGGGACGACCTACGAGCAGTACTTC
CDR3: CASSSGGTTYEQYF

D: -
size: -
V: TRBV7-9
J: TRBJ2-7
DNA: TGTGCCAGCAGCTTACGGGTTCCCTACGAGCAGTACTTC
CDR3: CASSLRVPYEQYF

D: TRBD1
size: few
V: TRBV7-9
J: TRBJ1-2
DNA: TGTGCCAGCAGCCATTCCGCCAGGGGGCCCACGTCCTATGGCTACACCTTC
CDR3: CASSHSARGPTSYGYTF

D: -
size: -
V: TRBV25-1
J: TRBJ2-5
DNA: TGTGCCAGAAGACGGGAACCTCAAGAGAACCAGTACTTC
CDR3: CARRREPQENQYF

D: -
size: -
V: TRBV5-4
J: TRBJ1-2
DNA: TGTGCCAGCAGCTTGACCCCCGAGGGATTGGATGGCTACACCTTC
CDR3: CASSLTPEGLDGYTF

D: -
size: -
V: TRBV30
J: TRBJ1-2
DNA: TGTGCCTGGAGTATGGGAGCTACCACCTATGGCTACACCTTC
CDR3: CAWSMGATTYGYTF

D: -
size: -
V: TRBV27
J: TRBJ2-2
DNA: TGTGCCAGCAGTTCAGGCGTGGAGGTAGGCGCCGGGGAGCTGTTTTTT
CDR3: CASSSGVEVGAGELFF

D: -
size: -
V: TRBV7-3
J: TRBJ1-5
DNA: TGTGCCAGCAGCTTGACACCTGGGGCGCCCCAGCATTTT
CDR3: CASSLTPGAPQHF

D: TRBD2
size: few
V: TRBV7-2
J: TRBJ2-7
DNA: TGTGCCAGCAGCCTATCTAGCGGGACAAGCTACGAGCAGTACTTC
CDR3: CASSLSSGTSYEQYF

D: TRBD2
size: -
V: TRBV29-1
J: TRBJ2-2
DNA: TGCAGCGCCTCGCGGGGGACTAGCGGGAACACCGGGGAGCTGTTTTTT
CDR3: CSASRGTSGNTGELFF

D: TRBD1
size: -
V: TRBV5-6
J: TRBJ1-5
DNA: TGTGCCAGCAGCCTGCGACAGGGGAGCAATCAGCCCCAGCATTTT
CDR3: CASSLRQGSNQPQHF

D: -
size: -
V: TRBV7-9
J: TRBJ1-4
DNA: TGTGCCAGCAGCTTTGGGGGCCTTAATGAAAAACTGTTTTTT
CDR3: CASSFGGLNEKLFF

D: -
size: -
V: TRBV18
J: TRBJ2-5
DNA: TGTGCCAGCTCACCCGTTACCGCGGCCCAAGAGACCCAGTACTTC
CDR3: CASSPVTAAQETQYF

D: -
size: -
V: TRBV19
J: TRBJ1-5
DNA: TGTGCCAGTAGTACACTAGCAGGGAGAAATCAGCCCCAGCATTTT
CDR3: CASSTLAGRNQPQHF

D: -
size: -
V: TRBV28
J: TRBJ1-2
DNA: TGTGCCAGCAGTTTCTCGGGTGTCTACACCTTC
CDR3: CASSFSGVYTF

D: TRBD2
size: few
V: TRBV28
J: TRBJ2-1
DNA: TGTGCCAGCAACAGACGTGGTCGGGGGGGGCACGATGAGCAGTTCTTC
CDR3: CASNRRGRGGHDEQFF

D: TRBD2
size: few
V: TRBV5-4
J: TRBJ2-3
DNA: TGTGCCAGCAGTTTACTAGCGGGAGCCACAGATACGCAGTATTTT
CDR3: CASSLLAGATDTQYF

D: TRBD2
size: few
V: TRBV4-2
J: TRBJ2-7
DNA: TGTGCCAGCAGCCAAGCTAAACTAGCGGGAGTCGGAGAGCAGTACTTC
CDR3: CASSQAKLAGVGEQYF

D: -
size: -
V: TRBV6-5
J: TRBJ2-3
DNA: TGTGCCAGCAAAGCCCGAACAGATACGCAGTATTTT
CDR3: CASKARTDTQYF

D: -
size: -
V: TRBV5-6
J: TRBJ2-6
DNA: TGTGCCAGCAGCGGCCCTGAGCTAGGAGAAATCTCTGGGGCCAACGTCCTGACTTTC
CDR3: CASSGPELGEISGANVLTF

D: TRBD1
size: -
V: TRBV4-2
J: TRBJ1-3
DNA: TGTGCCAGCAGCCCGCTCGGGACAGTCTCTGGAAACACCATATATTTT
CDR3: CASSPLGTVSGNTIYF

D: TRBD1
size: -
V: TRBV5-4
J: TRBJ1-2
DNA: TGTGCCAGCAGCGGAACAGGGACAGGGGGCGCGTCTGGCTACACCTTC
CDR3: CASSGTGTGGASGYTF

D: -
size: few
V: TRBV5-3
J: TRBJ1-2
DNA: TGTGCCAGAAGGGAGGATCGGGGGGCGCGTTATGGCTACACCTTC
CDR3: CARREDRGARYGYTF

D: TRBD1
size: few
V: TRBV27
J: TRBJ2-7
DNA: TGTGCCAGCAGTTATACAGGGGGGCGTCGGTACGAGCAGTACTTC
CDR3: CASSYTGGRRYEQYF

D: -
size: few
V: TRBV2
J: TRBJ2-7
DNA: TGTGCCAGCAGTGAGGCTTCGGGAACCTACGAGCAGTACTTC
CDR3: CASSEASGTYEQYF

D: -
size: -
V: TRBV28
J: TRBJ1-4
DNA: TGTGCCAGCAGTATCAGACAAGCAACTAATGAAAAACTGTTTTTT
CDR3: CASSIRQATNEKLFF

D: TRBD1
size: -
V: TRBV7-6
J: TRBJ2-6
DNA: TGTGCCAGCAGCTTAGTTATAGGTTGGTCGGGACAGGGCCTTCCAGGGGCCAACGTCCTGACTTTC
CDR3: CASSLVIGWSGQGLPGANVLTF

D: TRBD1
size: few
V: TRBV4-3
J: TRBJ2-3
DNA: TGCGCCAGCAGCCAAGGGGGGACAGGGAGAGATACGCAGTATTTT
CDR3: CASSQGGTGRDTQYF

D: TRBD1
size: -
V: TRBV6-6
J: TRBJ2-7
DNA: TGTGCCAGCAGTCGAACTACCGGGACAGGGTCCTACGAGCAGTACTTC
CDR3: CASSRTTGTGSYEQYF

D: -
size: -
V: TRBV27
J: TRBJ2-1
DNA: TGTGCCAGCAGTTTATTGCCAGGAGGAAATGAGCAGTTCTTC
CDR3: CASSLLPGGNEQFF

D: -
size: few
V: TRBV5-1
J: TRBJ2-5
DNA: TGCGCCAGCAGCCAGCCGACAGGATCCGAGACCCAGTACTTC
CDR3: CASSQPTGSETQYF

D: TRBD2
size: -
V: TRBV7-7
J: TRBJ2-1
DNA: TGTGCTAGCAGCCCCCGCCTAGCGGGGGCGTCGGAGCAGTTCTTC
CDR3: CASSPRLAGASEQFF

D: TRBD2
size: few
V: TRBV28
J: TRBJ2-1
DNA: TGTGCCAGCAGTCCCCTCCCAAGGACTAGGTATCAGTTCTTC
CDR3: CASSPLPRTRYQFF

D: -
size: once
V: TRBV7-3
J: TRBJ2-3
DNA: TGTGCCAGAAGCACCGGGGATACGCAGTATTTT
CDR3: CARSTGDTQYF

D: TRBD1
size: -
V: TRBV6-1
J: TRBJ2-2
DNA: TGTGCCAGCAGTGAACCGGGACAGGGGAACACCGGGGAGCTGTTTTTT
CDR3: CASSEPGQGNTGELFF

D: -
size: few
V: TRBV7-7
J: TRBJ2-6
DNA: TGTGCCAGCAGCTTAAGGCCTCAGGGCTCTGGGGCCAACGTCCTGACTTTC
CDR3: CASSLRPQGSGANVLTF

D: -
size: few
V: TRBV27
J: TRBJ2-3
DNA: TGTGCCAGCAGTTTAAGTCGGGCAGATACGCAGTATTTT
CDR3: CASSLSRADTQYF

D: TRBD2
size: few
V: TRBV4-1
J: TRBJ2-7
DNA: TGCGCCAGCAGCCAAGCCTATTTAGCGGGACTTAACTACGAGCAGTACTTC
CDR3: CASSQAYLAGLNYEQYF

D: TRBD1
size: -
V: TRBV5-1
J: TRBJ1-6
DNA: TGCGCCAGCAGCTTGGAGTCAGGGGGTAATTCACCCCTCCACTTT
CDR3: CASSLESGGNSPLHF

D: -
size: few
V: TRBV6-1
J: TRBJ1-1
DNA: TGTGCCAGCAGTGAATCAGGGCCGGGCACTGAAGCTTTCTTT
CDR3: CASSESGPGTEAFF

D: TRBD2
size: -
V: TRBV6-6
J: TRBJ2-6
DNA: TGTGCCAGCAGCACGGGGGGGACCCCTGGGGCCAACGTCCTGACTTTC
CDR3: CASSTGGTPGANVLTF

D: TRBD2
size: -
V: TRBV4-1
J: TRBJ2-3
DNA: TGCGCCAGCAGCTTACTCAGCGGGGACCGCACAGATACGCAGTATTTT
CDR3: CASSLLSGDRTDTQYF

D: -
size: -
V: TRBV9
J: TRBJ1-3
DNA: TGTGCCAGCAGCGTTACAGGATCCTCTGGAAACACCATATATTTT
CDR3: CASSVTGSSGNTIYF

D: -
size: few
V: TRBV5-1
J: TRBJ2-3
DNA: TGCGCCAGCAGCTCCAACAGGGAGGGGACAGATACGCAGTATTTT
CDR3: CASSSNREGTDTQYF

D: -
size: few
V: TRBV6-4
J: TRBJ1-6
DNA: TGTGCCAGCAGTGCCGAGCGAGGAGCACCCCTCCACTTT
CDR3: CASSAERGAPLHF

D: TRBD2
size: few
V: TRBV7-2
J: TRBJ2-2
DNA: TGTGCCAGCAAAAAGCGGGGGGGCACCGGGGAGCTGTTTTTT
CDR3: CASKKRGGTGELFF

D: TRBD1
size: -
V: TRBV5-8
J: TRBJ2-2
DNA: TGTGCCAGCAGCTCCAGGACAGGGTACACCGGGGAGCTGTTTTTT
CDR3: CASSSRTGYTGELFF

D: TRBD1
size: few
V: TRBV6-5
J: TRBJ1-6
DNA: TGTGCCAGCAGTTTAGGGGGCTCACCCCTCCACTTT
CDR3: CASSLGGSPLHF

D: -
size: -
V: TRBV27
J: TRBJ2-3
DNA: TGTGCCAGCAGCAAAGGAGGAGGGGCCCCAGGCGATACGCAGTATTTT
CDR3: CASSKGGGAPGDTQYF

D: -
size: -
V: TRBV6-5
J: TRBJ1-2
DNA: TGTGCCAGCAGTTACTCGAGCGGGGGCTATGGCTACACCTTC
CDR3: CASSYSSGGYGYTF

D: TRBD1
size: few
V: TRBV29-1
J: TRBJ2-7
DNA: TGCAGCGTCATCACGACAGGGGGCCCGTACGAGCAGTACTTC
CDR3: CSVITTGGPYEQYF